The rows below give T cell receptor beta chains drawn from one sample of a study of Ad26.COV2.S vaccination and SARS-CoV-2 variants. Assay used: immunoSEQ multiplex PCR; TCRdb lists only in-frame clones, some missing. The profile shows about 480,000 clones, around 90% of them singletons. The sequences come from peripheral blood, collected in a trial of Ad26.COV2.S vaccine versus placebo. These receptors all stem from a person aged 18-60 years who received the Ad26.COV2.S COVID-19 vaccine or a placebo. Each CDR3 is given with its conserved first and last residue. The D gene is left open where the match is weak. Clone size is stated in some rows and not others, as once, few, many or a class when expanded.

v_call	d_call	clone_size	j_call	cdr3_nt	cdr3_aa
TRBV25-1	TRBD1	once	TRBJ2-3	TGTGCCAGCACCGGACAGGGTATAACGAATACGCAGTATTTT	CASTGQGITNTQYF
TRBV28	.	once	TRBJ1-2	TGTGCCAGCAGTTCTGGGGGAGGCTATGGCTACACCTTC	CASSSGGGYGYTF
TRBV7-6	TRBD2	once	TRBJ2-7	TGTGCCAGCAGCCAAAGCGGGAGCGGCTACGAGCAGTACTTC	CASSQSGSGYEQYF
TRBV13	.	.	TRBJ2-5	TGTGCCAGCAGCTTAGCGGGGAAGGAGACCCAGTACTTC	CASSLAGKETQYF
TRBV6-2/TRBV6-3	.	.	TRBJ1-5	TGTGCCAGCAGTTTTGGGCAGGGCGTTCAGCCCCAGCATTTT	CASSFGQGVQPQHF
TRBV5-4	.	.	TRBJ1-1	TGTGCCAGCAGCCTGGGGGGGACGGCGAACACTGAAGCTTTCTTT	CASSLGGTANTEAFF
TRBV2	TRBD1	.	TRBJ2-6	TGTGCCAGCAGCGAGGGGGCTACTGGGGCCAACGTCCTGACTTTC	CASSEGATGANVLTF
TRBV7-3	.	.	TRBJ2-2	TGTGCCAGCAGCTTAATTGCTGGTCCCGGGGAGCTGTTTTTT	CASSLIAGPGELFF
TRBV5-4	.	.	TRBJ2-3	TGTGCCAGCAGCTTGGGGTCGGGAGTGGGTACAGATACGCAGTATTTT	CASSLGSGVGTDTQYF
TRBV5-4	TRBD1	once	TRBJ2-4	TGTGCCAGCAGCTTGGTGGGACAGGGTTTAGCCAAAAACATTCAGTACTTC	CASSLVGQGLAKNIQYF
TRBV2	.	.	TRBJ2-1	TGTGCCAGCAGATTCGAACTCCGAAACTCCTACAATGAGCAGTTCTTC	CASRFELRNSYNEQFF
TRBV5-4	TRBD2	.	TRBJ2-2	TGTGCCAGCAGCATAGGACTAGCCTACACCGGGGAGCTGTTTTTT	CASSIGLAYTGELFF
TRBV11-1	TRBD1	few	TRBJ1-2	TGTGCCAGCAGCGTGGGACAGAACTATGGCTACACCTTC	CASSVGQNYGYTF
TRBV6-5	.	.	TRBJ1-2	TGTGCCAGCCTGTCCTGGGATACAGGCACCTATGGCTACACCTTC	CASLSWDTGTYGYTF
TRBV5-4	TRBD2	.	TRBJ2-1	TGTGCCAGCAGCTTAGGCATAGCGGGAGCCTCTAATGAGCAGTTCTTC	CASSLGIAGASNEQFF
TRBV27	.	.	TRBJ1-5	TGTGCCAGCAGTTCTGCCCCTGATCAGCCCCAGCATTTT	CASSSAPDQPQHF
TRBV10-3	TRBD2	.	TRBJ2-1	TGTGCCATCAGCATACCCGGGACTAAGCCCGACGAGCAGTTCTTC	CAISIPGTKPDEQFF
TRBV4-1	.	.	TRBJ1-6	TGCGCCAGCAGCCAAGTGGCAGGTGAGAATTCACCCCTCCACTTT	CASSQVAGENSPLHF
TRBV9	.	.	TRBJ2-1	TGTGCCAGCAGCGTAGGTAGGGACCAGTTCTTC	CASSVGRDQFF
TRBV9	TRBD1	.	TRBJ1-3	TGTGCCAGCGCCGGGACAGGGAGACTTGGAAACACCATATATTTT	CASAGTGRLGNTIYF
TRBV28	TRBD2	.	TRBJ2-7	TGTGCCAGCAGTCCACCGGGACTAGTCCGCCACGAGCAGTACTTC	CASSPPGLVRHEQYF
TRBV7-2	TRBD1	.	TRBJ2-2	TGTGCCAGCGGAGGGACAGGGAGTATGAGCGGGGAGCTGTTTTTT	CASGGTGSMSGELFF